This TCR beta chain emerged from a study of T-cell memory formation after mild COVID-19. On the study more broadly: Largely, the TCR clusters proved donor specific. General study points: Contracting CD4+ clones were located mainly in CM and EM, and CD8+ clones in EMRA. That cross-reactive memory joined was suggested by some responding clones appearing in pre-infection memory.

Using constant-segment primers, 5'RACE produced TCR alpha and TCR beta cDNA libraries carrying sample barcodes and UMIs. TCRdb recomputed calls from the 5' RACE reads with MiXCR, one row per CDR3 protein. The profile shows about 420,000 distinct CDR3 sequences, more than 20% of them singletons. Remarks on this clonotype: Antigen specificity is unknown.

The sequenced material came from PBMCs or a T cell subset sorted from them (not recorded which). The TCR comes from an adult woman who had mild COVID-19 (a few samples of this study predate the infection). Cell type and time point are not known.

CDR3 protein: CASSPRSRDSYYEQYF. As DNA, the CDR3 is TGTGCCAGCAGCCCCCGATCCAGGGACAGTTACTACGAGCAGTACTTC. V and J are TRBV9 and TRBJ2-7, with TRBD1 identical over 7 bases. CDR3 length: 16 amino acids. J was trimmed by 3 bases and V by 4 bases; bases with no gene match: 13. Germline V gene lookup returns CDR1 SGDLS and CDR2 YYNGEE.